The TCR beta chain described here comes from a study of cytomegalovirus exposure and HLA in healthy donors. Whole-study results and caveats: Reported findings show TCR beta sequences accurately forecast HLA-A and HLA-B alleles in most subjects. Associated with cytomegalovirus, according to the listing, were 150 to 200 TCR beta chains. Earlier findings revealed that most TCR beta V segments proved productive either about 87% or about 30% of the time.

V lost 1 base, J lost 0 bases, and 8 bases lay in between. Germline V lookup: CDR1 SGDLS, CDR2 YYNGEE. This CDR3 is built from 14 residues. It was with 60 Vbeta and 13 Jbeta primers that the PCR ran. Sequenced by immunoSEQ multiplex PCR; TCRdb stores in-frame clones only, minus some. The sample yields 65,000 to 70,000 clones, 80% to 90% seen once. Nominally healthy donors provided the samples, though records likely missed some immune exposures. This clone appeared once. What it binds is not known. The receptor was isolated from a woman in her twenties or thirties in good health and CMV-seropositive. This sequence joins TRBV9 and TRBJ2-7; a weak D match, TRBD2 (5 bases). The sample consisted of PBMCs. The chain's CDR3 is CASSVSGNSYEQYF. CDR3 bases: TGTGCCAGCAGCGTATCCGGGAACTCCTACGAGCAGTACTTC.